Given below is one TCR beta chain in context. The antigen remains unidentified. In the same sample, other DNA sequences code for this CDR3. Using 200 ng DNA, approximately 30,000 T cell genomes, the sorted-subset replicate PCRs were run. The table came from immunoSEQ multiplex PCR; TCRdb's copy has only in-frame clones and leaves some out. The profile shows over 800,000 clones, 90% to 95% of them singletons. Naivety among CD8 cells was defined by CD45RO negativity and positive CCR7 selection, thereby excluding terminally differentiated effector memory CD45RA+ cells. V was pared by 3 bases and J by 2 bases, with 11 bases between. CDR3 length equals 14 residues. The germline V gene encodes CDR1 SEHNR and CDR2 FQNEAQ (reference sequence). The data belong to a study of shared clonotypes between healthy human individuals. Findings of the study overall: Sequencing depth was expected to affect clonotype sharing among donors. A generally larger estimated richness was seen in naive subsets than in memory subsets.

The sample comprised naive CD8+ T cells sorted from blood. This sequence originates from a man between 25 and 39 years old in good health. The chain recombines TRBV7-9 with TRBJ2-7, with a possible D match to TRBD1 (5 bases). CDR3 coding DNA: TGTGCCAGCAGCTTGGAGACAGCACCCTACGAGCAGTACTTC. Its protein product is CASSLETAPYEQYF.